This TCR beta chain is drawn from a study of blood T cell repertoires in COVID-19. Study in general: The samples span acute and convalescent COVID-19 from the United States, Italy and Spain. From T cells, B-cell-depleted T cells, or PBMCs came the material, which was cDNA or gDNA.

With 5 bases removed from V and 6 bases from J, the gap between germline ends came to 13 bases. The germline V gene encodes CDR1 SGHTA and CDR2 FQGNSA. The CDR3 sequence is 14 residues long. As handled by the study authors: From reference gene primer amplification, estimates of nucleated cell counts were derived. Sequencing was performed with immunoSEQ multiplex PCR; in TCRdb, only in-frame clones are kept and a portion is missing. The DNA was the basis for D and trimming; V, J and clone size are from that table. The sample has 70,000 to 90,000 clones, around 78% seen once. The V gene is TRBV7-2, the J gene TRBJ2-2; possibly TRBD1 for D (6 bases). Sequenced: peripheral blood. The source is a human donor in a cohort sampled during active COVID-19. The CDR3 protein is CASSPQGGAGELFF. The DNA of the CDR3 is TGTGCCAGCAGCCCACAGGGTGGTGCCGGGGAGCTGTTTTTT.